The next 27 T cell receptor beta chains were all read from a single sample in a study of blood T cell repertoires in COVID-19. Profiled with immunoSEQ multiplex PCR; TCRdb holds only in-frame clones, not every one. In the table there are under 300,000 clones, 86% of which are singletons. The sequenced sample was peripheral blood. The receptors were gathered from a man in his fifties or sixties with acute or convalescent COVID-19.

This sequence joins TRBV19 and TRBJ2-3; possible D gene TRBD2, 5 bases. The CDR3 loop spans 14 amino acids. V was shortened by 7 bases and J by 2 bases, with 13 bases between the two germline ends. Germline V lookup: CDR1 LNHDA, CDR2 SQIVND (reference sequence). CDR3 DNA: TGTGCCAGTACCCACCAGCGGTCCACAGATACGCAGTATTTT. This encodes CASTHQRSTDTQYF.

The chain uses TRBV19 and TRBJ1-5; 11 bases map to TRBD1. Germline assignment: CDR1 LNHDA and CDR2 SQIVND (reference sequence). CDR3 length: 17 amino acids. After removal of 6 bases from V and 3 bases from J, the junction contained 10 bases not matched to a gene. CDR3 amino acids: CASRSGQGVYDNQPQHF. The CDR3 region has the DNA TGTGCCAGTAGATCGGGACAGGGGGTTTACGACAATCAGCCCCAGCATTTT.

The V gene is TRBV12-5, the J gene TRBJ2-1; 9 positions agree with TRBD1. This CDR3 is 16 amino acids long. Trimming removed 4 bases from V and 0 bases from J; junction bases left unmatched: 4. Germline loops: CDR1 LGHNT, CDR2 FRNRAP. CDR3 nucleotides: TGTGCTAGTGGTTGGGGACAGGGAAACTCCTACAATGAGCAGTTCTTC. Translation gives CASGWGQGNSYNEQFF.

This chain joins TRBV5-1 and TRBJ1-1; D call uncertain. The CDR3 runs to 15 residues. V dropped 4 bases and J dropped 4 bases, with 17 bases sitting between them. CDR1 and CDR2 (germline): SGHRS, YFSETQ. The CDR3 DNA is TGCGCCAGCAGCCCTACTTCTGACTTGGGCACTGAAGCTTTCTTT. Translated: CASSPTSDLGTEAFF. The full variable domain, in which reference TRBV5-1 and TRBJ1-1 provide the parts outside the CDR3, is KAGVTQTPRYLIKTRGQQVTLSCSPISGHRSVSWYQQTPGQGLQFLFEYFSETQRNKGNFPGRFSGRQFSNSRSEMNVSTLELGDSALYLCASSPTSDLGTEAFFGQGTRLTVV.

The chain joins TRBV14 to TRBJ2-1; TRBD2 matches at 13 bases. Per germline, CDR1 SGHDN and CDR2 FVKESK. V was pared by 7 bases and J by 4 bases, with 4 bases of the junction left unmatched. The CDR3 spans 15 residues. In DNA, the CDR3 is TGTGCCAGCAAGGGACTAGCGGGACCGTACAATGAGCAGTTCTTC. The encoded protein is CASKGLAGPYNEQFF.

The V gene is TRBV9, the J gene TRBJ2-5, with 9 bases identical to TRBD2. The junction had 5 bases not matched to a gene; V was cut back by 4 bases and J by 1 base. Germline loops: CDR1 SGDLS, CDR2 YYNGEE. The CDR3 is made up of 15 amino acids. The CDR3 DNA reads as TGTGCCAGCAGCCCTCTAGCGGGGAGCCAAGAGACCCAGTACTTC. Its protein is CASSPLAGSQETQYF. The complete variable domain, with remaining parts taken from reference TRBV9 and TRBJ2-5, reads DSGVTQTPKHLITATGQRVTLRCSPRSGDLSVYWYQQSLDQGLQFLIQYYNGEERAKGNILERFSAQQFPDLHSELNLSSLELGDSALYFCASSPLAGSQETQYFGPGTRLLVL.

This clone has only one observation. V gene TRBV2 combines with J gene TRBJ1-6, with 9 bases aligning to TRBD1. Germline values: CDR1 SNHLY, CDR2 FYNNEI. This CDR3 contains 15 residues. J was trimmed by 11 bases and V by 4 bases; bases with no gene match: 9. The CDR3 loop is CASSATQGARAPLHF. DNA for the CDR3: TGTGCCAGCAGTGCTACACAGGGGGCTCGGGCACCCCTCCACTTT.

CDR3 sequence: CATSDNVAGVTDTQYF. In nucleotides, the CDR3 is TGTGCCACCAGTGATAATGTAGCGGGAGTCACAGATACGCAGTATTTT. The J gene is TRBJ2-3, the V gene TRBV24-1; 9 positions agree with TRBD2. The CDR3 has 16 residues. The germline V gene encodes CDR1 KGHDR and CDR2 SFDVKD. The V and J ends lost 3 bases and 2 bases, in that order; junction bases with no gene match: 5.

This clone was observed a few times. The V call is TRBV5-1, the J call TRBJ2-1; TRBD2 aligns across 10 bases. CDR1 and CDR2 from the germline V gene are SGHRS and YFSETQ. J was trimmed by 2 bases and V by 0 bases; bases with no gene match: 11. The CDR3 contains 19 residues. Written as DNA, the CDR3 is TGCGCCAGCAGCTTGGATGGTATGTACGGACTAGCGGCCTACAATGAGCAGTTCTTC. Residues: CASSLDGMYGLAAYNEQFF.

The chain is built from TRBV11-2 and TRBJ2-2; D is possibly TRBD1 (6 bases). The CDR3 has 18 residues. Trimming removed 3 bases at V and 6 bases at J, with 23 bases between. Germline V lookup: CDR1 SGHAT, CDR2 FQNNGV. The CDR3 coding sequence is TGTGCCAGCAGCTTCCCACCGCGATTCACAGGGAGCCCCGGGGAGCTGTTTTTT. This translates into CASSFPPRFTGSPGELFF. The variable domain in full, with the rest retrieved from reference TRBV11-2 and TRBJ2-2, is EAGVAQSPRYKIIEKRQSVAFWCNPISGHATLYWYQQILGQGPKLLIQFQNNGVVDDSQLPKDRFSAERLKGVDSTLKIQPAKLEDSAVYLCASSFPPRFTGSPGELFFGEGSRLTVL.

The DNA for the CDR3 is TGTGCCAGCAGCCCCCTCCCCCCCGGGAGCTCCTACAATGAGCAGTTCTTC. It is translated as CASSPLPPGSSYNEQFF. The chain joins TRBV11-3 to TRBJ2-1; TRBD2 is a possible D gene (6 bases). The CDR3 runs to 17 residues. V was cut by 5 bases and J by 0 bases, with 17 bases left in between. Per the germline V gene, CDR1 is SGHNT and CDR2 is YENEEA. The whole variable domain, filled in from reference TRBV11-3 and TRBJ2-1, reads EAGVVQSPRYKIIEKKQPVAFWCNPISGHNTLYWYLQNLGQGPELLIRYENEEAVDDSQLPKDRFSAERLKGVDSTLKIQPAELGDSAVYLCASSPLPPGSSYNEQFFGPGTRLTVL.

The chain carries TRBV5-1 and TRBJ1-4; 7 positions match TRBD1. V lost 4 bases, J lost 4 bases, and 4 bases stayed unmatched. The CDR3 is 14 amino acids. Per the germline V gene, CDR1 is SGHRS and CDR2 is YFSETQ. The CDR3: CASSQGQINEKLFF. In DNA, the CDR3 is TGCGCCAGCAGCCAGGGACAGATTAATGAAAAACTGTTTTTT. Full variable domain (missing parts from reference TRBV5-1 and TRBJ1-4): KAGVTQTPRYLIKTRGQQVTLSCSPISGHRSVSWYQQTPGQGLQFLFEYFSETQRNKGNFPGRFSGRQFSNSRSEMNVSTLELGDSALYLCASSQGQINEKLFFGSGTQLSVL.

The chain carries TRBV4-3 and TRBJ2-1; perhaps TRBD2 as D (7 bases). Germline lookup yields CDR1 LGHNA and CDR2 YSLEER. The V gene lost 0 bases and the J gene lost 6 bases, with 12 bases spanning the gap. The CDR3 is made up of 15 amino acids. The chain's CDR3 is CASSQERGTTNEQFF. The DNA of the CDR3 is TGCGCCAGCAGCCAAGAGAGGGGGACTACCAATGAGCAGTTCTTC.

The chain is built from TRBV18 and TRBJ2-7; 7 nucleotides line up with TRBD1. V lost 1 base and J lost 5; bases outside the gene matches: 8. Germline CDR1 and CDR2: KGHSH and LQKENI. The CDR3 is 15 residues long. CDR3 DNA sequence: TGTGCCAGCTCACCACAACAGGGGAATCAGGACGAGCAGTACTTC. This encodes CASSPQQGNQDEQYF.

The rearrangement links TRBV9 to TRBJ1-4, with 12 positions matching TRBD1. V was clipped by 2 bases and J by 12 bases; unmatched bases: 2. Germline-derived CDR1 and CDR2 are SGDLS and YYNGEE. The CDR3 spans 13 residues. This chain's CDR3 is CASSVGTGGELFF. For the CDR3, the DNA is TGTGCCAGCAGCGTCGGGACAGGGGGCGAACTGTTTTTT.

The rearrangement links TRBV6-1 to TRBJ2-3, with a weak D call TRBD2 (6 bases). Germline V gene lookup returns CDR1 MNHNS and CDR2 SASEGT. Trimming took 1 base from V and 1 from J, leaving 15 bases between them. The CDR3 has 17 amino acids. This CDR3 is CASSEVAGVAGTDTQYF. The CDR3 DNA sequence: TGTGCCAGCAGTGAAGTGGCCGGGGTAGCGGGCACAGATACGCAGTATTTT.

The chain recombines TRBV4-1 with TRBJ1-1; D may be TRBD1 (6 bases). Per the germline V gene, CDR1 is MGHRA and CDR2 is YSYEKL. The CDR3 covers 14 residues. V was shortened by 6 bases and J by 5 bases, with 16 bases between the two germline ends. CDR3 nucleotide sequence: TGCGCCAGCAGTCAAACCACAGGGTGGACTGAAGCTTTCTTT. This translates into CASSQTTGWTEAFF.

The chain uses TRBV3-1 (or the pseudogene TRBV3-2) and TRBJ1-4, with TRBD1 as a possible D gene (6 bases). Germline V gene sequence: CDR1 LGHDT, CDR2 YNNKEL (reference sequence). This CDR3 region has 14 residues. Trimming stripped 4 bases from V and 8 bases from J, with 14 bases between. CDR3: CASSLSQGNEKLFF. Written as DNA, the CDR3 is TGTGCCAGCAGCCTTTCTCAGGGGAACGAAAAACTGTTTTTT.

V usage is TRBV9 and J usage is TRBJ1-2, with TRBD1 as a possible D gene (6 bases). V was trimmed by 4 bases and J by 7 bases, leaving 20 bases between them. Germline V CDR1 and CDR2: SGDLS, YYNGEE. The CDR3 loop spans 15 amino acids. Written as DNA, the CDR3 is TGTGCCAGCAGCCCCCAATCGGGGGGAGGGGGTGGCTACACCTTC. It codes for CASSPQSGGGGGYTF.

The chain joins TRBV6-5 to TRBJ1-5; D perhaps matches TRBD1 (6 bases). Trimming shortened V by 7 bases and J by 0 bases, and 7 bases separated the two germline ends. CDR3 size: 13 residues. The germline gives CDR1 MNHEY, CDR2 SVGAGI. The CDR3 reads CASNRDSNQPQHF. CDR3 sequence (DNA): TGTGCCAGCAACAGGGATAGCAATCAGCCCCAGCATTTT.

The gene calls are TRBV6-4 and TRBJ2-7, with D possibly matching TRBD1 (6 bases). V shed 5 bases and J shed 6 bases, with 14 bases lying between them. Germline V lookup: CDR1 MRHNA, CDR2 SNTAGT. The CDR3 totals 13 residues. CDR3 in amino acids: CASSRDRFGEQYF. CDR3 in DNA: TGTGCCAGCAGTCGAGACAGGTTCGGCGAGCAGTACTTC.

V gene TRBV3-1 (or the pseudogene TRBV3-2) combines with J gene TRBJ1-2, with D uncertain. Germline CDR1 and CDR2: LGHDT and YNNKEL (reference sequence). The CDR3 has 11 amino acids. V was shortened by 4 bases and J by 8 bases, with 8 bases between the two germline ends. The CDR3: CASSPQWGYTF. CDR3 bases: TGTGCCAGCAGCCCTCAGTGGGGCTACACCTTC.

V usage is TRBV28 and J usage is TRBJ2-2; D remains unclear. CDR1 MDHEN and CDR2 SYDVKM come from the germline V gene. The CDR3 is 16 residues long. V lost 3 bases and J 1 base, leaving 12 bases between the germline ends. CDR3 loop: CASSFVPPENTGELFF. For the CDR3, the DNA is TGTGCCAGCAGTTTTGTTCCACCAGAGAACACCGGGGAGCTGTTTTTT.

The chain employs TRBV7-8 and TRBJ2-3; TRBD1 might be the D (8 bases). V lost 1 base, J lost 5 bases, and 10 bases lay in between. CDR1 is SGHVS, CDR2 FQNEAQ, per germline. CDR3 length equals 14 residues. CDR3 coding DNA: TGTGCCAGCAGCTTAGACAGGGGGGGAGATACGCAGTATTTT. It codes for CASSLDRGGDTQYF.

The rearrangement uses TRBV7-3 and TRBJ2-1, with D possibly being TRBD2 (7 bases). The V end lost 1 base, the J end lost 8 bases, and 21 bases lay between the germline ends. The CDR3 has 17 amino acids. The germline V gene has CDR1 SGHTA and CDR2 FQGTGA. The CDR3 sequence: CASSLSTRRGRADEQFF. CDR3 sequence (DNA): TGTGCCAGCAGCTTAAGCACCCGGAGGGGGAGGGCCGATGAGCAGTTCTTC.

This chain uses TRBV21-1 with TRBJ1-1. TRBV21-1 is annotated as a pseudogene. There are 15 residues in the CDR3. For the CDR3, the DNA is TGTGCCAGCACCCACCGGCGACTCGAGAACACTGAAGCTTTCTTT. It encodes CASTHRRLENTEAFF.

Written as DNA, the CDR3 is TGTGCCACCAGTACATCAGTGGAGCTCAACACCGGGGAGCTGTTTTTT. Encoded protein: CATSTSVELNTGELFF. The rearrangement uses TRBV24-1 and TRBJ2-2; D is uncertain. V was shortened by 6 bases and J by 2 bases, with 15 bases between the two germline ends. The CDR3 is 16 residues long. From germline, CDR1 is KGHDR and CDR2 SFDVKD.